This T cell receptor beta chain was observed in a study of blood T cells in healthy people across ages. Next came a second PCR, run for about 6 to 11 cycles, which used a sample-barcoded 5' primer along with a J-beta primer mix. TCRdb reanalysed the 5' RACE reads using MiXCR and keeps one entry per CDR3 protein. The table includes about 650,000 distinct CDR3 sequences, about 32% detected once. Germline V gives CDR1 LGHNA, CDR2 YNFKEQ. This CDR3 is built from 13 residues. Trimming took off 4 bases at V and 6 bases at J, with 13 bases between the two ends. Study-level findings and limits: It was found that TCR beta diversity correlated strongly with the percentage of naive T cells.

This clonotype was picked up many times. Its antigen is not identified. Sequencing input: blood. The clonotype comes from a woman of 80 years or more in good health. V and J are TRBV4-2 and TRBJ2-7, with no clear D. CDR3 protein: CASSPSVPSEQYF. Written as DNA, the CDR3 is TGTGCCAGCAGCCCCTCAGTCCCGTCCGAGCAGTACTTC.